The 2 T cell receptor beta chains listed next were all sequenced from one sample in a study of T-cell reconstitution after alpha-beta-depleted transplantation in children (dated by TCRdb to 2015 to 2016). The treatment or condition tag for this specimen amounts to: allogeneic hematopoietic cell transplantation with graft depleted of TCRalphabeta T cells and CD19 B cells. To prepare the library, PCR was applied. TCRdb names Illumina HiSeq 2500 as the instrument used. Molecular barcoding was employed in the preparation of TCR libraries, with unique molecular identifiers being used to normalize TCRbeta repertoire quantification. TCRdb handled the public reads itself, with Q25 trimming in fastp and clone calling in MiXCR, and kept productive beta chains. For every CDR3 protein sequence, its rows merge into one entry that carries the most common genes and DNA. Within this sample are approximately 110,000 distinct CDR3 sequences, with roughly 24% of them counted one time only. Over 9.5% of the sample goes to the ten largest clones.

This specimen was PBMCs, mostly from graft donor cells, taken 180 days after TCRalphabeta/CD19-depleted stem cell transplant. The receptors were sampled from a male patient aged 2 to 10 who had a stem cell transplant for chronic granulomatous disease, so the T cells may come from the graft donor.

The chain couples TRBV4-2 to TRBJ2-3; 7 bases are a match to TRBD2. The V segment lost 1 base and the J segment 3 bases; nucleotides outside the gene matches: 7. The CDR3 runs 16 residues. Germline CDR1 is LGHNA and CDR2 is YNFKEQ. The CDR3 region has the DNA TGTGCCAGCAGCCAAGGAACGGGAGGCGCAACAGATACGCAGTATTTT. This codes for CASSQGTGGATDTQYF.

The chain carries TRBV15 and TRBJ1-4, with D tentatively TRBD1 (6 bases). V gave up 1 base and J gave up 7 bases, with 10 bases separating them. Looked up from germline, CDR1 is LNHNV and CDR2 is YYDKDF (reference sequence). The CDR3 totals 14 residues. The CDR3 DNA is TGTGCCACCAGCAGAGTCTCAGGGGCTGAAAAACTGTTTTTT. Protein: CATSRVSGAEKLFF.